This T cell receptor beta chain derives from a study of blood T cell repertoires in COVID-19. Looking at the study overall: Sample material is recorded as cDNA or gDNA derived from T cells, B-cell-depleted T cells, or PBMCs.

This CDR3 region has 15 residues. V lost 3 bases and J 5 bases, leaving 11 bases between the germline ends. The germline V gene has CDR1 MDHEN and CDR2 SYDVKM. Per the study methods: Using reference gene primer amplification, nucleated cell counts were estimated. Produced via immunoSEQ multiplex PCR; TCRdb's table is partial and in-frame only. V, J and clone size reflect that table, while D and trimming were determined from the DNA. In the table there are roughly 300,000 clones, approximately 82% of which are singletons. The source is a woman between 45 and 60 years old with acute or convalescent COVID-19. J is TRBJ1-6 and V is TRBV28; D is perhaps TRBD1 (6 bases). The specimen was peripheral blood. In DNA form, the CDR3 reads TGTGCCAGCAGTTTTTTAACAGGGAATAATTCACCCCTCCACTTT. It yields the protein CASSFLTGNNSPLHF. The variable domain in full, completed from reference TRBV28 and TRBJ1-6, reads DVKVTQSSRYLVKRTGEKVFLECVQDMDHENMFWYRQDPGLGLRLIYFSYDVKMKEKGDIPEGYSVSREKKERFSLILESASTNQTSMYLCASSFLTGNNSPLHFGNGTRLTVT.